Each of the 8 T cell receptor beta chains below was sequenced from the same sample in a study of T cells after yellow fever vaccination. Each CDR3 protein is one row after TCRdb ran MiXCR on the 5' RACE reads. Of about 240,000 distinct CDR3 sequences listed, about 7% are singletons. The source material was CD4+ T cells sorted from PBMCs, sampled 15 days after the yellow fever booster vaccination. All receptors derive from a man aged 25 to 45 who received the YFV17D yellow fever vaccine.

This clonotype came up many times. The chain links TRBV20-1 to TRBJ2-7; 9 bases fit TRBD1. The CDR3 consists of 14 residues. With V trimmed by 6 bases and J by 7 bases, 13 bases remained unmatched. Germline CDR1 reads DFQATT; CDR2 reads SNEGSKA (reference sequence). The DNA for the CDR3 is TGCAGTGCACCGATAGGGACAGGGATGGGGGAGCAGTACTTC. The encoded protein is CSAPIGTGMGEQYF.

This clonotype was found many times. The chain links TRBV10-3 to TRBJ2-2, with 7 bases lining up with TRBD1. V was pared by 0 bases and J by 2 bases, with 3 bases of the junction left unmatched. Germline V CDR1 and CDR2: ENHRY, SYGVKD. There are 16 residues in the CDR3. CDR3 in amino acids: CAISESGQPNTGELFF. CDR3 bases: TGTGCCATCAGTGAGTCGGGACAGCCTAACACCGGGGAGCTGTTTTTT.

This clonotype has just a few counts. The chain joins TRBV20-1 to TRBJ2-7; 7 bases line up with TRBD2. The CDR3 runs to 15 residues. V trimming: 5 bases; J trimming: 4 bases; junction bases outside the gene matches: 14. Germline V gene data show CDR1 as DFQATT and CDR2 as SNEGSKA (reference sequence). This CDR3 reads CSASSIREALYEQYF. The CDR3 nucleotides read TGCAGTGCTTCTAGCATCCGGGAGGCCCTTTACGAGCAGTACTTC.

This clonotype showed up just a few times. V is TRBV5-5 and J is TRBJ2-1, with TRBD1 as a possible D gene (5 bases). V lost 5 bases, J lost 2 bases, and 11 bases lay in between. The CDR3 runs to 14 residues. CDR1 is SGHKS and CDR2 is YYEKEE in the germline V gene (reference sequence). CDR3 in amino acids: CASSGAGPYNEQFF. The CDR3 DNA reads TGTGCCAGCAGTGGGGCAGGACCCTACAATGAGCAGTTCTTC.

This chain links TRBV7-6 with TRBJ2-1; possible D gene TRBD2, 6 bases. Germline lookup yields CDR1 SGHVS and CDR2 FNYEAQ. Between the trimmed V and J ends, which lost 5 bases and 4 bases, there was a span of 21 bases. The CDR3 sequence is 17 residues long. The CDR3 loop is CASSKGWLARGYNEQFF. CDR3 nucleotides: TGTGCCAGCAGCAAAGGTTGGCTAGCGAGGGGATACAATGAGCAGTTCTTC.

This clonotype was seen a few times. The chain links TRBV28 to TRBJ2-2, with a possible D match to TRBD2 (8 bases). CDR1 is MDHEN, CDR2 SYDVKM, per germline. V lost 7 bases and J lost 7, with 19 bases in between. The CDR3 length is 15 residues. CDR3 sequence (DNA): TGTGCCAGCACCCAGGGGGGACTAGTTATCGGGGAGCTGTTTTTT. Protein sequence: CASTQGGLVIGELFF.

This clonotype was counted at least ten times. The chain recombines TRBV7-2 with TRBJ2-3; maybe TRBD2 (6 bases). Germline CDR1 SGHTA, CDR2 FQGNSA. The CDR3 spans 16 residues. Between the trimmed V and J ends, which lost 6 bases and 5 bases, there was a span of 21 bases. CDR3 nucleotide sequence: TGTGCCAGCAGACCTCGGGCTAGCGCTGGGGGAGATACGCAGTATTTT. This translates into CASRPRASAGGDTQYF.

The chain couples TRBV6-5 to TRBJ2-1, with 11 bases fitting TRBD2. Looked up from germline, CDR1 is MNHEY and CDR2 is SVGAGI. The CDR3 totals 18 residues. Losses at the gene ends were 0 bases for V and 1 base for J; bases not matched to a gene: 5. CDR3: CASSYSGTSGRSYNEQFF. In DNA, the CDR3 is TGTGCCAGCAGTTACTCGGGGACTAGCGGAAGATCCTACAATGAGCAGTTCTTC.